Listed below are T cell receptor beta chains from one sample, sequenced in a study of blood T cell repertoires in COVID-19. Sequenced by immunoSEQ multiplex PCR; TCRdb stores in-frame clones only, minus some. This sample has fewer than 700,000 clones; 70% to 90% occur once, and the top ten carry around 8%. Sample: peripheral blood. These receptors were collected from a woman aged 45-65 years with COVID-19, enrolled during active disease. Each CDR3 is given with its conserved first and last residue. The D gene is left open where the match is weak. Size tells how often a clone was seen (once, few, many) or the class of an expanded clone, and some rows leave it out.

clone size,V gene,J gene,D gene,CDR3 protein,CDR3 DNA
.,TRBV28,TRBJ1-5,.,CASSNDRRQASNEGQPQHF,TGTGCCAGCTCAAACGACCGGCGACAGGCATCAAATGAGGGTCAGCCCCAGCATTTT
.,TRBV30,TRBJ1-4,.,CAWISTTNEKLFF,TGTGCCTGGATCAGTACAACTAATGAAAAACTGTTTTTT
few,TRBV13,TRBJ1-6,.,CASSLLGGSSPLHF,TGTGCCAGCAGCTTGTTGGGGGGATCCTCACCCCTCCACTTT
.,TRBV10-1,TRBJ2-3,TRBD1,CASSEFGKTGGTTDTQYF,TGCGCCAGCAGTGAATTTGGGAAGACAGGGGGTACCACAGATACGCAGTATTTT
.,TRBV10-3,TRBJ2-5,.,CASAGGGKTETQYF,TGTGCCAGTGCCGGTGGGGGGAAAACGGAGACCCAGTACTTC
.,TRBV18,TRBJ2-4,.,CASSPGQGTVNIQYF,TGTGCCAGCTCACCAGGCCAGGGAACAGTGAACATTCAGTACTTC
.,TRBV6-2/TRBV6-3,TRBJ2-5,.,CASSLGGARETQYF,TGTGCCAGCAGTCTCGGAGGGGCCCGAGAGACCCAGTACTTC
.,TRBV7-2,TRBJ1-3,.,CASSLALSGNTIYF,TGTGCCAGCAGCTTAGCCCTCTCTGGAAACACCATATATTTT
.,TRBV6-5,TRBJ1-1,.,CASSYSQAQPEAFF,TGTGCCAGCAGTTACTCACAGGCCCAGCCTGAAGCTTTCTTT
.,TRBV6-5,TRBJ2-1,TRBD2,CASSSLAGGSGEQFF,TGTGCCAGCAGTTCTTTGGCGGGGGGGAGCGGTGAGCAGTTCTTC
.,TRBV5-1,TRBJ1-5,.,CASSLVSGPNQPQHF,TGCGCCAGCAGCTTGGTGTCAGGGCCCAATCAGCCCCAGCATTTT
.,TRBV19,TRBJ2-1,TRBD1,CASSPWTGGNEQFF,TGTGCCAGTAGTCCCTGGACAGGGGGCAATGAGCAGTTCTTC
.,TRBV11-3,TRBJ2-3,.,CASSPGGQDTQYF,TGTGCCAGCAGCCCCGGGGGGCAGGATACGCAGTATTTT
.,TRBV4-1,TRBJ2-5,TRBD2,CASSQERGRGETQYF,TGCGCCAGCAGCCAAGAACGAGGGAGGGGAGAGACCCAGTACTTC
.,TRBV4-1,TRBJ1-2,.,CASSQGIGVGYGYTF,TGCGCCAGCAGCCAAGGGATCGGGGTAGGCTATGGCTACACCTTC
.,TRBV18,TRBJ2-7,TRBD1,CASSPPGQGTYEQYF,TGTGCCAGCTCACCCCCGGGACAGGGGACCTACGAGCAGTACTTC
.,TRBV30,TRBJ1-1,TRBD1,CAWGKRGTVNTEAFF,TGTGCCTGGGGGAAAAGAGGGACAGTGAACACTGAAGCTTTCTTT
once,TRBV2,TRBJ1-2,.,CASSVTVLNYGYTF,TGTGCCAGCAGTGTAACGGTCCTCAACTATGGCTACACCTTC
.,TRBV5-1,TRBJ1-1,.,CASRGQGSANTEAFF,TGCGCCAGCAGGGGTCAGGGGTCGGCGAACACTGAAGCTTTCTTT
.,TRBV30,TRBJ2-5,.,CAWSGLPKEETQYF,TGTGCCTGGAGTGGGTTACCCAAAGAGGAGACCCAGTACTTC
.,TRBV2,TRBJ1-1,.,CASKASGMAEAFF,TGTGCCAGCAAAGCGTCAGGGATGGCTGAAGCTTTCTTT
.,TRBV19,TRBJ1-2,.,CASTPAGEDYGYTF,TGTGCCAGTACCCCGGCGGGGGAGGACTATGGCTACACCTTC
.,TRBV3-1/TRBV3-2,TRBJ1-6,.,CASSQDQALNSPLHF,TGTGCCAGCAGCCAAGACCAGGCCCTTAATTCACCCCTCCACTTT
.,TRBV3-1/TRBV3-2,TRBJ1-2,.,CASSSGQTSPEGGYTF,TGTGCCAGCAGCTCTGGGCAGACAAGCCCCGAGGGTGGCTACACCTTC
.,TRBV9,TRBJ1-1,TRBD1,CASSARDRDTEAFF,TGTGCCAGCAGCGCCCGGGACAGGGACACTGAAGCTTTCTTT
.,TRBV27,TRBJ1-1,.,CASREGHLNTEAFF,TGTGCCAGCAGAGAAGGACATTTGAACACTGAAGCTTTCTTT
.,TRBV6-6,TRBJ2-1,TRBD2,CASSYLAGGPYNEQFF,TGTGCCAGCAGTTACTTAGCGGGGGGTCCCTACAATGAGCAGTTCTTC
.,TRBV2,TRBJ2-3,TRBD2,CAGGSAGGFSDTQYF,TGTGCCGGAGGTAGCGCGGGGGGGTTTTCAGATACGCAGTATTTT
.,TRBV18,TRBJ2-7,TRBD1,CASSPLGQGVYEQYF,TGTGCCAGCTCACCTTTAGGACAGGGCGTCTACGAGCAGTACTTC
once,TRBV10-3,TRBJ2-5,TRBD2,CAISDGSGAGETQYF,TGTGCCATCAGTGATGGTAGCGGGGCCGGAGAGACCCAGTACTTC
.,TRBV19,TRBJ1-1,.,CASKEGWAEAFF,TGTGCCAGTAAGGAGGGATGGGCTGAAGCTTTCTTT
.,TRBV5-6,TRBJ1-2,.,CASSLRRQVNYGYTF,TGTGCCAGCAGCTTGAGGAGACAGGTTAACTATGGCTACACCTTC
.,TRBV5-1,TRBJ2-7,TRBD2,CASSLGGLALAEQYF,TGCGCCAGCAGCCTCGGGGGACTAGCTTTAGCCGAGCAGTACTTC
.,TRBV2,TRBJ1-2,.,CASSDRRGGYTF,TGTGCCAGCAGTGACCGGCGGGGAGGCTACACCTTC
.,TRBV30,TRBJ1-1,TRBD1,CAWRRTGSTEAFF,TGTGCCTGGAGGAGGACAGGGAGCACTGAAGCTTTCTTT
.,TRBV19,TRBJ1-6,.,CASSRGTLGSPLHF,TGTGCCAGTAGCCGCGGGACCTTGGGATCACCCCTCCACTTT
.,TRBV3-1/TRBV3-2,TRBJ1-5,TRBD1,CASSQETGLDQPQHF,TGTGCCAGCAGCCAGGAGACAGGGCTCGATCAGCCCCAGCATTTT
.,TRBV19,TRBJ2-1,TRBD2,CASSMTSGGPEQFF,TGTGCCAGTAGTATGACTAGCGGGGGGCCGGAGCAGTTCTTC
.,TRBV2,TRBJ1-6,TRBD1,CASRGQVLRSYNSPLHF,TGTGCCAGCAGGGGACAGGTGTTACGTTCCTATAATTCACCCCTCCACTTT
few,TRBV30,TRBJ1-6,TRBD1,CAWSVWRGLRSPLHF,TGTGCCTGGAGTGTATGGAGGGGGCTCAGGTCACCCCTCCACTTT
.,TRBV28,TRBJ1-2,.,CASSSPQVNWGYTF,TGTGCCAGCAGTTCCCCCCAGGTGAATTGGGGCTACACCTTC
.,TRBV19,TRBJ1-1,.,CASGVRFDTEAFF,TGTGCCAGCGGAGTGAGGTTCGACACTGAAGCTTTCTTT
.,TRBV6-5,TRBJ1-2,.,CASTYRESYGYTF,TGTGCCAGCACCTACAGGGAGAGTTATGGCTACACCTTC
.,TRBV30,TRBJ2-3,TRBD2,CAWSVLAGGTDTQYF,TGTGCCTGGAGTGTACTAGCGGGGGGCACAGATACGCAGTATTTT
.,TRBV12-3/TRBV12-4,TRBJ2-2,.,CASSLAGRGELFF,TGTGCCAGCAGTTTAGCGGGGAGAGGGGAGCTGTTTTTT
.,TRBV4-2,TRBJ2-5,.,CASSQDGTVQETQYF,TGTGCCAGCAGCCAAGATGGGACTGTACAAGAGACCCAGTACTTC
.,TRBV4-2,TRBJ2-7,TRBD2,CASSQEAGATYEQYF,TGTGCCAGCAGCCAGGAAGCGGGGGCAACCTACGAGCAGTACTTC
.,TRBV5-1,TRBJ2-7,.,CASSLGGSGYEQYF,TGCGCCAGCAGCTTGGGCGGTTCTGGCTACGAGCAGTACTTC
.,TRBV6-5,TRBJ2-7,TRBD1,CASTLGTGPYEQYF,TGTGCCAGCACCCTAGGGACAGGGCCCTACGAGCAGTACTTC
.,TRBV7-2,TRBJ2-2,.,CASSLGLDTGELFF,TGTGCCAGCAGCTTGGGGCTAGACACCGGGGAGCTGTTTTTT
few,TRBV30,TRBJ1-3,.,CAWGRTAASGNTIYF,TGTGCCTGGGGGAGAACAGCAGCCTCTGGAAACACCATATATTTT
.,TRBV5-1,TRBJ2-6,TRBD1,CASSLATGPGANVLTF,TGCGCCAGCAGCTTGGCGACAGGGCCCGGGGCCAACGTCCTGACTTTC
.,TRBV5-6,TRBJ2-7,TRBD1,CASSPMTGVVHEQYF,TGTGCCAGCAGCCCCATGACAGGGGTGGTACACGAGCAGTACTTC
.,TRBV7-9,TRBJ2-1,TRBD2,CASSFSGGHNEQFF,TGTGCCAGCAGCTTTTCGGGGGGGCATAATGAGCAGTTCTTC
.,TRBV5-1,TRBJ2-4,.,CASSQGRDIQYF,TGCGCCAGCAGCCAAGGTCGGGACATTCAGTACTTC